This is a list of T cell receptor beta chains from one sample in a study of blood T cell repertoires in COVID-19. The data were produced by immunoSEQ multiplex PCR, yet TCRdb's version contains in-frame clones alone and is incomplete. The data show tens of thousands of clones, 65% to 85% seen once. The sequencing input was peripheral blood. Receptor source: a woman older than 75 with active or convalescent COVID-19. Each CDR3 is given with its conserved first and last residue. A D gene is named only where the DNA matches it firmly. Clone size is given for some rows only: seen once, a few or many times, or a class if the clone is expanded.

J | size | D | V | length | CDR3 | DNA
TRBJ2-2 | . | TRBD2 | TRBV11-3 | 16 | CASSLSSGGNTGELFF | TGTGCCAGCAGCTTAAGTAGCGGGGGAAACACCGGGGAGCTGTTTTTT
TRBJ1-5 | . | . | TRBV27 | 13 | CASSYQGNQPQHF | TGTGCCAGCAGTTATCAGGGCAATCAGCCCCAGCATTTT
TRBJ2-5 | . | . | TRBV24-1 | 13 | CATSQGGLETQYF | TGTGCCACCAGCCAGGGGGGCCTGGAGACCCAGTACTTC
TRBJ1-5 | . | TRBD1 | TRBV28 | 17 | CASSSLGQVGGIGPQHF | TGTGCCAGCAGTTCACTGGGACAGGTCGGGGGCATTGGGCCCCAGCATTTT
TRBJ1-4 | . | TRBD1 | TRBV10-3 | 13 | CAIGDRGGEKLFF | TGTGCCATCGGAGACAGGGGAGGGGAAAAACTGTTTTTT
TRBJ1-5 | . | . | TRBV20-1 | 14 | CSASLGPRNQPQHF | TGCAGTGCTAGTTTGGGCCCGCGCAATCAGCCCCAGCATTTT
TRBJ2-4 | . | TRBD1 | TRBV28 | 15 | CASSFTGGTKNIQYF | TGTGCCAGCAGTTTCACAGGGGGTACCAAAAACATTCAGTACTTC
TRBJ2-3 | . | TRBD2 | TRBV11-2 | 16 | CASSLGSGSAGDTQYF | TGTGCCAGCAGCTTAGGGAGCGGGAGCGCAGGAGATACGCAGTATTTT
TRBJ2-2 | once | . | TRBV10-3 | 15 | CAISASGRVTGELFF | TGTGCCATCAGCGCAAGCGGGCGCGTAACCGGGGAGCTGTTTTTT
TRBJ2-1 | . | TRBD2 | TRBV7-7 | 16 | CASSLGLAGAYNEQFF | TGTGCTAGCAGCTTAGGTCTAGCGGGAGCCTACAATGAGCAGTTCTTC
TRBJ1-3 | once | . | TRBV3-1/TRBV3-2 | 15 | CASSPQGKGGNTIYF | TGTGCCAGCAGCCCCCAGGGAAAAGGTGGAAACACCATATATTTT
TRBJ1-5 | . | . | TRBV28 | 16 | CASSLLGQGGRQPQHF | TGTGCCAGCAGTTTATTGGGGCAGGGAGGTAGACAGCCCCAGCATTTT
TRBJ2-1 | . | TRBD1 | TRBV7-3 | 13 | CASSLTGGNEQFF | TGTGCCAGCAGCTTGACAGGGGGAAATGAGCAGTTCTTC
TRBJ2-3 | . | TRBD2 | TRBV5-1 | 16 | CASSLGLAGTTDTQYF | TGCGCCAGCAGCTTGGGACTAGCGGGGACCACAGATACGCAGTATTTT
TRBJ2-2 | . | . | TRBV2 | 14 | CASGIDTNTGELFF | TGTGCCAGCGGTATTGACACGAACACCGGGGAGCTGTTTTTT
TRBJ2-2 | few | . | TRBV9 | 17 | CASSVLPVGLNTGELFF | TGTGCCAGCAGCGTCCTCCCAGTTGGACTGAACACCGGGGAGCTGTTTTTT
TRBJ1-2 | . | . | TRBV6-5 | 15 | CASLGSSRANYGYTF | TGTGCCAGCCTAGGATCAAGCCGAGCTAACTATGGCTACACCTTC
TRBJ1-2 | few | TRBD1 | TRBV30 | 12 | CAWNPGQYGYTF | TGTGCCTGGAACCCGGGACAGTATGGCTACACCTTC
TRBJ1-1 | . | . | TRBV6-1 | 14 | CVSSENRDYTEAFF | TGTGTCAGCAGTGAAAACAGGGATTACACTGAAGCTTTCTTT
TRBJ2-3 | . | TRBD2 | TRBV7-9 | 19 | CASSYPGLAGGEFPDTQYF | TGTGCCAGCAGCTACCCTGGACTAGCGGGGGGGGAGTTTCCCGATACGCAGTATTTT
TRBJ2-1 | . | TRBD1 | TRBV3-1/TRBV3-2 | 15 | CASSRGDRVGNEQFF | TGTGCCAGCAGCCGGGGGGACAGGGTAGGCAATGAGCAGTTCTTC
TRBJ1-1 | . | . | TRBV6-4 | 14 | CASTNEVGGAEAFF | TGTGCCAGCACCAACGAAGTGGGGGGGGCTGAAGCTTTCTTT
TRBJ1-2 | . | . | TRBV28 | 15 | CASSLSPQGLYGYTF | TGTGCCAGCAGCCTCTCCCCCCAGGGGCTATATGGCTACACCTTC
TRBJ2-7 | . | TRBD2 | TRBV3-1/TRBV3-2 | 13 | CASSQDPGTKQYF | TGTGCCAGCAGCCAAGACCCGGGGACTAAGCAGTACTTC
TRBJ1-2 | . | . | TRBV11-3 | 14 | CASSLWSGNYGYTF | TGTGCCAGCAGCTTATGGTCAGGCAACTATGGCTACACCTTC
TRBJ2-7 | . | TRBD1 | TRBV6-5 | 15 | CASRGTGAYHREQYF | TGTGCCAGCAGGGGGACAGGGGCGTACCATCGAGAGCAGTACTTC
TRBJ1-6 | . | TRBD1 | TRBV30 | 14 | CAWSTGTGDVPLHF | TGTGCCTGGAGTACCGGGACAGGGGATGTACCCCTCCACTTT
TRBJ2-1 | . | . | TRBV19 | 15 | CASSRQDLPVHEQFF | TGTGCCAGTAGTAGACAGGACTTGCCTGTCCATGAGCAGTTCTTC
TRBJ1-2 | . | TRBD1 | TRBV19 | 13 | CASSIGQGSGYTF | TGTGCCAGTAGTATTGGACAGGGGAGCGGCTACACCTTC
TRBJ2-5 | . | . | TRBV19 | 14 | CASSRGVYQETQYF | TGTGCCAGTAGTCGCGGGGTGTACCAAGAGACCCAGTACTTC
TRBJ1-1 | . | . | TRBV28 | 11 | CASSATGEAFF | TGTGCCAGCAGTGCTACAGGTGAAGCTTTCTTT
TRBJ1-3 | . | . | TRBV7-2 | 14 | CASSSTIMANTIYF | TGTGCCAGCAGCTCAACCATCATGGCAAACACCATATATTTT
TRBJ2-5 | . | . | TRBV5-4 | 16 | CASSLFWRGNQETQYF | TGTGCCAGCAGCTTGTTTTGGCGGGGAAACCAAGAGACCCAGTACTTC
TRBJ2-1 | . | TRBD2 | TRBV7-8 | 15 | CASSPHRGGRGEQFF | TGTGCCAGCAGCCCTCATCGGGGGGGCCGTGGTGAGCAGTTCTTC
TRBJ1-4 | . | TRBD1 | TRBV6-6 | 14 | CASVQGATNEKLFF | TGTGCCAGCGTACAGGGGGCGACTAATGAAAAACTGTTTTTT
TRBJ2-4 | few | TRBD1 | TRBV28 | 15 | CASRTHGTDKNIQYF | TGTGCCAGCAGGACTCACGGGACAGACAAAAACATTCAGTACTTC
TRBJ2-7 | . | TRBD2 | TRBV3-1/TRBV3-2 | 17 | CASSRVAGVTRFDEQYF | TGTGCCAGCAGCCGGGTGGCGGGGGTAACTCGGTTCGACGAGCAGTACTTC
TRBJ1-1 | . | . | TRBV5-1 | 16 | CASSPSPRQLKSEAFF | TGCGCCAGCAGCCCGTCCCCAAGACAGTTGAAATCTGAAGCTTTCTTT
TRBJ2-7 | . | . | TRBV6-5 | 14 | CATSRGTYPYEQYF | TGTGCCACTTCCCGCGGGACTTACCCCTACGAGCAGTACTTC
TRBJ2-3 | . | . | TRBV27 | 14 | CASSPGDRTNTQYF | TGTGCCAGCAGTCCTGGAGACAGAACGAATACGCAGTATTTT
TRBJ1-5 | few | . | TRBV2 | 15 | CASSTSTGSNQPQHF | .
TRBJ2-7 | . | TRBD2 | TRBV5-4 | 14 | CASSWGLAGYEQYF | TGTGCCAGCAGCTGGGGACTAGCGGGATACGAGCAGTACTTC
TRBJ2-3 | few | . | TRBV18 | 15 | CASSPQAGLTDTQYF | TGTGCCAGCTCACCACAAGCGGGCCTCACAGATACGCAGTATTTT
TRBJ1-3 | . | TRBD1 | TRBV7-8 | 15 | CASSPTQGFGNTIYF | TGTGCCAGCAGCCCGACACAGGGGTTTGGAAACACCATATATTTT
TRBJ2-3 | . | . | TRBV5-1 | 13 | CASSVQVANTQYF | TGCGCCAGCAGCGTCCAGGTGGCAAATACGCAGTATTTT
TRBJ1-5 | few | TRBD1 | TRBV7-2 | 18 | CASSLGQGGSYSNQPQHF | TGTGCCAGCAGCTTGGGACAGGGGGGGTCCTATAGCAATCAGCCCCAGCATTTT
TRBJ2-7 | . | TRBD1 | TRBV18 | 15 | CASSPPDRGTYEQYF | TGTGCCAGCTCACCACCGGACAGGGGCACCTACGAGCAGTACTTC
TRBJ1-2 | . | TRBD1 | TRBV19 | 15 | CASSAGTGVFYGYTF | TGTGCCAGTTCAGCCGGGACAGGGGTTTTCTATGGCTACACCTTC